The entry below describes one T cell receptor beta chain. Its matching antigen is unknown. As for time point: cycle 4 day 1 (C4D1), after less than 7 weeks of nivolumab. Relapse was seen in all patients after autologous stem cell transplantation, and brentuximab vedotin exposure was variable. The data were taken from a study of PD-1 blockade in classical Hodgkin lymphoma. Broader study findings: Complete responders possessed baseline diversity comparable to newly diagnosed patients. Among the patients, those starting nivolumab under 1 year after ASCT were excluded. CD4+ TCR diversity rose significantly by C4D1, and CD8+ TCR diversity did not.

Clones were read by immunoSEQ multiplex PCR, and TCRdb kept only the in-frame ones, dropping some. The sample contains tens of thousands of clones, just over 65% of which appear only once. The CDR3 totals 15 residues. CDR1 is LNHDA and CDR2 is SQIVND in the germline V gene (reference sequence). The V and J ends lost 7 bases and 1 base respectively, with 13 bases between them. The sequence came from a human donor with classical Hodgkin lymphoma. The sample was peripheral blood mononuclear cells (PBMCs), taken before the fourth cycle of nivolumab. The chain recombines TRBV19 with TRBJ2-2, with no clear D. CDR3 sequence reads: CASNRYEGNTGELFF. DNA for the CDR3: TGTGCCAGTAATCGGTACGAAGGGAACACCGGGGAGCTGTTTTTT. Using reference TRBV19 and TRBJ2-2 for the parts outside the CDR3, the full variable domain is DGGITQSPKYLFRKEGQNVTLSCEQNLNHDAMYWYRQDPGQGLRLIYYSQIVNDFQKGDIAEGYSVSREKKESFPLTVTSAQKNPTAFYLCASNRYEGNTGELFFGEGSRLTVL.